Described below is a single TCR beta chain sequence and its context. Its antigen remains unidentified. Unmatched junction bases numbered 4, after V lost 1 base and J lost 5 bases. Germline lookup yields CDR1 SGHTA and CDR2 FQGNSA. This CDR3 has 15 residues. A second PCR, run for about 6 to 11 cycles, used a sample-barcoded 5' primer plus a J-beta primer mix. Each CDR3 protein is one row after TCRdb ran MiXCR on the 5' RACE reads. This repertoire shows about 1.8 million distinct CDR3 sequences, around 48% found once; its top ten account for less than 2.5%. These data come from a study of blood T cells in healthy people across ages. Findings of the study overall: Investigators treated diversity estimates from one million T cells as underestimates. Long-lived and aged donors differed, with more naive CD4+ cells and higher diversity in the long-lived. Bulk PBMC profiling left naive and antigen-experienced comparisons inconclusive.

The sample taken for sequencing was blood. V gene TRBV7-2 combines with J gene TRBJ2-3, with TRBD2 matching over 9 bases. The clonotype was recovered from a woman in her thirties or forties in good health. The CDR3 DNA sequence: TGTGCCAGCAGCTTAGTTCGGCGGGGGGGAGATACGCAGTATTTT. Translated: CASSLVRRGGDTQYF.